This is a list of T cell receptor beta chains from one sample in a study of T cell responses to AZD1222 COVID-19 vaccine. Generated by immunoSEQ multiplex PCR, the TCRdb table keeps only in-frame clones and is missing some. The data hold around 140,000 clones, with approximately 85% observed a single time. The sample was peripheral blood, taken 28 days after the second dose of the MenACWY control vaccine. These receptors all stem from an adult who received the MenACWY meningococcal vaccine as a control. CDR3s include the opening cysteine and the closing phenylalanine or tryptophan. The order of the fields is V gene, CDR3 length, clone size, D gene, J gene, CDR3 protein, CDR3 DNA. A D gene is named only where the DNA matches it firmly. Expanded clones are given a class, and other clones once, few, many or no size at all.

TRBV19	14	-	-	TRBJ1-1	CASNSGADYTEAFF	TGTGCCAGTAACTCTGGGGCGGATTACACTGAAGCTTTCTTT
TRBV7-9	16	-	-	TRBJ2-2	CASSLSVAQTPGELFF	TGTGCCAGCAGCTTATCAGTGGCCCAGACCCCCGGGGAGCTGTTTTTT
TRBV18	16	few	TRBD1	TRBJ1-2	CASSPDRGRTNYGYTF	TGTGCCAGCTCTCCAGACAGGGGCCGTACTAACTATGGCTACACCTTC
TRBV30	14	-	-	TRBJ2-7	CAWSVGEPLSEQYF	TGTGCCTGGAGTGTAGGGGAACCTTTGAGTGAGCAGTACTTC
TRBV5-5	12	-	-	TRBJ2-3	CASTRGTDTQYF	TGTGCCAGCACCAGGGGCACAGATACGCAGTATTTT
TRBV9	13	few	-	TRBJ1-4	CASSVDPAEKLFF	TGTGCCAGCAGCGTCGACCCCGCTGAAAAACTGTTTTTT
TRBV27	16	-	-	TRBJ2-5	CASSLGVRAYQETQYF	TGTGCCAGCAGTTTAGGGGTTAGGGCTTACCAAGAGACCCAGTACTTC
TRBV28	16	-	TRBD1	TRBJ1-2	CASRDGTGGMVGGYTF	TGTGCCAGCAGGGATGGGACAGGGGGCATGGTCGGTGGCTACACCTTC
TRBV7-9	14	-	-	TRBJ2-7	CASSPRSLSYEQYF	TGTGCCAGCAGCCCGCGCAGCCTCTCCTACGAGCAGTACTTC
TRBV27	12	-	TRBD1	TRBJ1-5	CASQGVGQPQHF	TGTGCCAGCCAGGGGGTAGGTCAGCCCCAGCATTTT
TRBV19	20	once	TRBD1	TRBJ1-4	CASCWRNMSAGGATNEKLFF	TGTGCCAGCTGCTGGCGGAATATGAGCGCAGGGGGTGCAACTAATGAAAAACTGTTTTTT
TRBV6-2/TRBV6-3	13	-	-	TRBJ1-1	CASSDRMNTEAFF	TGTGCCAGCAGCGACAGGATGAACACTGAAGCTTTCTTT
TRBV2	16	once	TRBD1	TRBJ2-3	CASSESPAGGADTQYF	TGTGCCAGCAGTGAAAGCCCCGCAGGGGGCGCAGATACGCAGTATTTT
TRBV3-1/TRBV3-2	13	-	-	TRBJ1-1	CASSQVSGIEAFF	TGTGCCAGCAGCCAAGTCTCGGGGATCGAAGCTTTCTTT
TRBV5-1	16	-	TRBD2	TRBJ2-1	CASSSQTSGGPNQQFF	TGCGCCAGCAGCTCCCAGACTAGCGGGGGCCCCAATCAGCAGTTCTTC
TRBV6-5	15	-	TRBD1	TRBJ1-2	CASSLLNRGNYGYTF	TGTGCCAGCAGTCTACTGAACAGGGGAAACTATGGCTACACCTTC
TRBV11-2	16	-	-	TRBJ2-5	CASRPITTRGGETQYF	TGTGCCAGCAGACCAATTACCACGCGGGGAGGCGAGACCCAGTACTTC
TRBV3-1/TRBV3-2	16	-	-	TRBJ1-1	CASSQVIGMGWTEAFF	TGTGCCAGCAGCCAAGTGATTGGAATGGGATGGACTGAAGCTTTCTTT
TRBV19	16	once	TRBD1	TRBJ2-7	CASSIVRDSSSYEQYF	TGTGCCAGTAGTATAGTTAGGGACAGTTCTTCCTACGAGCAGTACTTC
TRBV19	16	-	TRBD2	TRBJ2-1	CASSISGSSSYNEQFF	TGTGCCAGTAGTATAAGCGGGAGTAGCTCCTACAATGAGCAGTTCTTC
TRBV5-4	14	-	-	TRBJ1-1	CASSVPMVDTEAFF	TGTGCCAGCAGCGTCCCGATGGTGGACACTGAAGCTTTCTTT
TRBV11-2	13	-	-	TRBJ2-2	CASSALAPGELFF	TGTGCCAGCAGCGCCCTGGCCCCCGGGGAGCTGTTTTTT
TRBV2	13	-	-	TRBJ2-1	CASSANVNNEQFF	TGTGCCAGCAGTGCGAACGTGAACAATGAGCAGTTCTTC
TRBV6-1	17	once	-	TRBJ2-1	CASSERANRALDNEQFF	TGTGCCAGCAGTGAAAGGGCCAACAGGGCCCTTGACAATGAGCAGTTCTTC
TRBV19	13	-	-	TRBJ1-4	CASSGGLGEKLFF	TGTGCCAGTAGCGGGGGCCTAGGTGAAAAACTGTTTTTT
TRBV9	15	-	-	TRBJ2-2	CASSAHSAPTGELFF	TGTGCCAGCAGCGCCCACAGCGCACCTACCGGGGAGCTGTTTTTT
TRBV7-6	17	-	-	TRBJ1-1	CASSLVGQEEGDFEAFF	TGTGCCAGCAGCTTAGTAGGCCAAGAAGAGGGGGACTTTGAAGCTTTCTTT
TRBV19	13	-	-	TRBJ1-4	CASHRDLNEKLFF	TGTGCCAGTCACCGAGATCTTAATGAAAAACTGTTTTTT
TRBV4-2	17	-	TRBD1	TRBJ1-1	CASSQSQGGRPNTEAFF	TGTGCCAGCAGCCAGAGTCAGGGGGGTCGGCCGAACACTGAAGCTTTCTTT
TRBV6-5	15	-	TRBD1	TRBJ1-5	CASSPLGQGHQPQHF	TGTGCCAGCAGTCCACTGGGACAGGGCCATCAGCCCCAGCATTTT